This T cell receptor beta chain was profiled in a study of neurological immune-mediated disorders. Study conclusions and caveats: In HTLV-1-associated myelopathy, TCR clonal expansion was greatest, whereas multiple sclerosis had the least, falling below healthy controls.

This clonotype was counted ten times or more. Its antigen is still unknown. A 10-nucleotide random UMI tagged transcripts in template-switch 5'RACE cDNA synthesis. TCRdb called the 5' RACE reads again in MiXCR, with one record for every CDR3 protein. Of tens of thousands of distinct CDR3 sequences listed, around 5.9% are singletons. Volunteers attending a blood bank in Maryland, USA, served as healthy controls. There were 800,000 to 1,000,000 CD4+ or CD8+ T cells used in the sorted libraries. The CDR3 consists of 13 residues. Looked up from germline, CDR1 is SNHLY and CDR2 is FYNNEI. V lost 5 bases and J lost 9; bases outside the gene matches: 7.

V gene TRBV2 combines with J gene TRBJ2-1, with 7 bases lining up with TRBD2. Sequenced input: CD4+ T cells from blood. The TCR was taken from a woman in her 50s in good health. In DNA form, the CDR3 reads TGTGCCAGCAGTAGGACTAGTCCGCTTGAGCAGTTCTTC. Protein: CASSRTSPLEQFF.